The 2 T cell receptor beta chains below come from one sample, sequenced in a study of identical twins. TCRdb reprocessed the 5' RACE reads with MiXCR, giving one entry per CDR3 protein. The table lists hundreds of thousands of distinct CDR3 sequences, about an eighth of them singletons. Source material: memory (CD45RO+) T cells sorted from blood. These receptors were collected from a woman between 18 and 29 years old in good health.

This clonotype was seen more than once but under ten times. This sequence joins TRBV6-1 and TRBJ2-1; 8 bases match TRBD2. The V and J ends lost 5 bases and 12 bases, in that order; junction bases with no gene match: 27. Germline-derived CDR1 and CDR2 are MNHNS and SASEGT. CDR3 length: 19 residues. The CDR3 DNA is TGTGCCAGCAGTCCCTGGGGGGGTAGCGGGGTGGGGTTGGGAGGTTGGCAGTTCTTC. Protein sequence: CASSPWGGSGVGLGGWQFF.

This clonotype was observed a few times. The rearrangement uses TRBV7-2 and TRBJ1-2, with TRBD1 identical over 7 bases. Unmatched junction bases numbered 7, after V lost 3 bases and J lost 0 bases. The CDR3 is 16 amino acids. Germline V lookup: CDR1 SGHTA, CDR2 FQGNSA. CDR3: CASSLGGQASNYGYTF. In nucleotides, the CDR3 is TGTGCCAGCAGCTTGGGAGGACAGGCTTCTAACTATGGCTACACCTTC. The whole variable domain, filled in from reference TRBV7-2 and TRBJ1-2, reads GAGVSQSPSNKVTEKGKDVELRCDPISGHTALYWYRQSLGQGLEFLIYFQGNSAPDKSGLPSDRFSAERTGGSVSTLTIQRTQQEDSAVYLCASSLGGQASNYGYTFGSGTRLTVV.